This T cell receptor (beta chain) was sequenced for a study of T cells in Graves' hyperthyroidism and ophthalmopathy (dated by TCRdb to between 2018 and 2021). About the full investigation: Peripheral blood was collected at initial diagnosis, before any treatment. To identify distinguishing TCR V-J signatures, a discovery cohort of about a hundred patients was used, comprising 43 with Graves' ophthalmopathy and under 60 with stable Graves' hyperthyroidism. Prospective prediction of ophthalmopathy was tested in an independent validation cohort consisting of some 20 hyperthyroidism patients and more than 15 patients who later progressed to ophthalmopathy. The 75 to 100 discovery patients were divided at random into training and test sets in a 7:3 ratio. The study also compared thyroid tissue and blood T-cell repertoires from a handful of Graves' hyperthyroidism patients. Once sampling was done, hyperthyroidism patients were given methimazole at a starting dose of 30 mg daily, whereas ophthalmopathy patients were given high-dose intravenous methylprednisolone. The paper describes TCR Vbeta CDR3 sequencing of roughly 130 peripheral blood samples, made up of some 40 ophthalmopathy patients, 70 to 75 hyperthyroidism patients and 17 progressor patients.

This clonotype was observed a few times. Its antigen is not yet known. No base quality information exists; no much larger clone differs at one position. Broad study findings and their caveats: During validation, the model predicted progression to ophthalmopathy a median of around six months ahead of onset, with around 70% sensitivity and almost 75% specificity. In cross-validation, a model built on a 13 V-J signature told ophthalmopathy apart from stable hyperthyroidism with 87.88% sensitivity and roughly 81% specificity, and in testing the same model reached 80%/75%. No statistical method was used to set the sample size in advance, and investigators knew the group allocation. Blood samples also contained most of the expanded thyroid clonotypes (frequency above 0.001), which suggests that blood repertoires may reflect thyroid immune responses.

The CDR3 runs 15 residues from the cysteine to the phenylalanine. Of all the DNA, just the CDR3 is kept, 45 bases in frame from base 1. The germline V gene provides CDR1 LGHNA and CDR2 YSLEER. The trim is 4 bases for V and 3 bases for J, with a gap of 14 bases between the germline ends. TCR beta CDR3 regions were amplified from RNA transcripts. The TCR CDR3 was subjected to a first round of RT-PCR using the HTBI primer set and the Qiagen OneStep RT-PCR kit. The libraries were constructed in a second round of multiplex PCR and then size-selected and purified. Sequencing of the libraries was done on an Illumina HiSeq2000 using paired-end 100 bp reads. The original pipeline was this. SOAPnuke was used to process the raw data, with reads discarded if the reads contained adapters or uncalled bases, had a mean Phred below 15, or lacked an exact constant-primer or identifier match. COPE v1.2.5 was used to merge high-quality paired reads, and clonotypes were defined as unique nucleotide sequences. Clonotypes were aligned to IMGT TRBV, TRBD and TRBJ reference segments using MiTCR v1.1. Only V-J combinations with frequency above 0.0001, covering about 99% of repertoires, were analysed. The TCS score was defined as F50 (clonal expansion) divided by E x V (chaos), with BLOSUM62-based TCRdist calculated between CDR3 peptides within each V-J. Welch's t-statistics and random forest reduced some 510 V-J features to about 12, which were used in a naive Bayes classifier (R e1071). TCRdb's own reprocessing of the public reads used fastp at Q25 and MiXCR and kept productive beta chains. Identical CDR3 protein sequences are pooled into one entry, listed with their most common genes and DNA. These V and J calls are TCRdb output, not the study's own analysis. Counted in this sample were around 420,000 distinct CDR3 sequences; around 15% of them appeared once. The ten most abundant clones make up 5.3% of the sample.

Stable Graves' hyperthyroidism was defined as the absence of progression to ophthalmopathy over 18 months of follow-up. The hyperthyroidism patients were between 18 and 65 years old and newly diagnosed, with a disease duration of less than 2 months. Exclusion was applied to patients with uncontrolled infections, other autoimmune diseases, pregnancy or lactation. Clinical symptoms, serum thyroxine and TRAb, thyroid ultrasound, and orbital computed tomography formed the basis for the diagnoses. PBMCs were isolated from approximately 10 ml of fresh peripheral blood by Ficoll-Paque density gradient centrifugation. Total RNA was extracted with Trizol reagent, and quality was checked on an Agilent 2100 Bioanalyzer.

The receptor was derived from a woman between 18 and 29 years old with Graves' hyperthyroidism. Material: blood. The chain is assembled from TRBV4-3 and TRBJ2-3; the D gene is possibly TRBD1 or TRBD2, each agreeing over 6 bases. The CDR3 is CASSPGGTRTDTQYF. Here is the DNA: TGCGCCAGCAGCCCTGGAGGGACAAGGACAGATACGCAGTATTTT.